Presented here are 3 T cell receptor beta chains from one specimen sequenced in a study of blood T cell repertoires in COVID-19. The data were produced by immunoSEQ multiplex PCR, yet TCRdb's version contains in-frame clones alone and is incomplete. Of tens of thousands of clones listed, about 87% are singletons. Material: peripheral blood. The receptors derive from a human donor in a cohort sampled during active COVID-19.

CDR3 bases: TGTGCCAGCAGCCAAGGATGGACTAGCGGGGGAGAGACCCAGTACTTC. It yields the protein CASSQGWTSGGETQYF. This chain connects TRBV3-1 (or the pseudogene TRBV3-2) to TRBJ2-5; 13 bases align to TRBD2. CDR3 length: 16 amino acids. CDR1 and CDR2 from the germline V gene are LGHDT and YNNKEL (reference sequence). Trimming removed 1 base from V and 4 bases from J; junction bases left unmatched: 3.

This clone was seen a single time. The chain links TRBV4-3 to TRBJ1-2; D gene ambiguous. CDR1 and CDR2 from the germline V gene are LGHNA and YSLEER. CDR3 length equals 15 residues. Trimming took 2 bases from V and 0 from J, leaving 10 bases between them. DNA of the CDR3: TGCGCCAGCAGCCAAAGCACAGCTTCTAACTATGGCTACACCTTC. Translated, it gives CASSQSTASNYGYTF.

The gene calls are TRBV18 and TRBJ2-7; a possible D gene is TRBD2 (5 bases). This CDR3 is built from 14 residues. V was shortened by 3 bases and J by 5 bases, with 14 bases between the two germline ends. The germline CDR1 and CDR2 sequences are KGHSH and LQKENI. CDR3 sequence: CASSPNTYGNEQYF. The DNA of the CDR3 is TGTGCCAGCTCACCGAACACATACGGGAACGAGCAGTACTTC.